A single sample is the source of the 9 T cell receptor beta chains below, sequenced in a study of regulatory T cells in long-lasting Graves disease. Time point specified: newly diagnosed GD, antithyroid drugs for less than 3 months. Preparation of the TCR library used RNA extracted from PBMCs. Arm-PCR of CDR3 regions with iRepertoire HTBI primers generated TCR beta libraries. TCRdb analysed the multiplex PCR reads with MiXCR anew, one entry per CDR3 protein. The sample lists roughly 560,000 distinct CDR3 sequences; about 16% were seen once. In addition, the sample was reused for a study of T cells in Graves' hyperthyroidism and ophthalmopathy.

The specimen was peripheral blood mononuclear cells (PBMCs), collected at new diagnosis, from a patient treated with antithyroid drugs. Receptors were obtained from a woman aged 35-60 years with Graves disease.

This clonotype was counted between two and nine times. This chain uses TRBV5-1 with TRBJ2-1; 7 nucleotides match TRBD1. With 5 bases clipped from V and 5 bases from J, the junction kept 4 bases outside the gene matches. The germline V gene encodes CDR1 SGHRS and CDR2 YFSETQ. The CDR3 spans 13 residues. Here the CDR3 DNA reads TGCGCCAGCAGTCGCACAGGGGACAATGAGCAGTTCTTC. The encoded protein is CASSRTGDNEQFF.

About this clonotype: A much larger clone differs from this one at a single base, so this may be a read error. Written as DNA, the CDR3 is TGTGCCAACAGCTTAGGGGGGGAAGCCAAAAACATTCAGTACTTC. Translation gives CANSLGGEAKNIQYF. The chain combines TRBV7-9 with TRBJ2-4; tentative D call: TRBD2 (7 bases). The CDR3 is 15 residues long. Germline V CDR1 and CDR2: SEHNR, FQNEAQ (reference sequence). Combining the CDR3 with reference TRBV7-9 and TRBJ2-4 gives the whole variable domain DTGVSQNPRHKITKRGQNVTFRCDPISEHNRLYWYRQTLGQGPEFLTYFQNEAQLEKSRLLSDRFSAERPKGSFSTLEIQRTEQGDSAMYLCANSLGGEAKNIQYFGAGTRLSVL.

V usage is TRBV10-3 and J usage is TRBJ1-5; 8 bases fit TRBD1. The V gene end was trimmed by 5 bases and the J gene end by 5 bases; junction bases not matched to a gene: 5. CDR3 length: 14 amino acids. Looked up from germline, CDR1 is ENHRY and CDR2 is SYGVKD. The DNA for the CDR3 is TGTGCCATCAGTATACAGGGGGAAGATCAGCCCCAGCATTTT. It yields the protein CAISIQGEDQPQHF.

There are many counts of this clonotype. The chain carries TRBV6-1 and TRBJ1-2; a possible D gene is TRBD1 (5 bases). The V gene lost 5 bases and the J gene lost 8 bases, with 18 bases spanning the gap. Germline assignment: CDR1 MNHNS and CDR2 SASEGT. This CDR3 has 14 amino acids. The DNA of the CDR3 is TGTGCCAGCAGTCCTGGGGGGACTCCTTTCGGCTACACCTTC. Protein product: CASSPGGTPFGYTF.

The V and J genes are TRBV6-2 or TRBV6-3 and TRBJ2-7; TRBD2 matches at 12 bases. CDR1 is MNHEY and CDR2 is SVGEGT in the germline V gene. The CDR3 covers 15 residues. The V segment lost 6 bases and the J segment 1 base; nucleotides outside the gene matches: 4. The CDR3 nucleotides are TGTGCCAGCAGCCCTAGCGGGGGGGCGTCCTACGAGCAGTACTTC. As protein: CASSPSGGASYEQYF.

Ten or more counts support this clonotype. CDR3 sequence reads: CAWSVSTGSGETQYF. The CDR3 nucleotides read TGTGCCTGGAGTGTATCGACAGGCTCGGGAGAGACCCAGTACTTC. The genes are TRBV30 and TRBJ2-5, with D possibly matching TRBD1 (6 bases). This CDR3 is built from 15 residues. The germline CDR1 and CDR2 sequences are GTSNPN and SVGIG (reference sequence). Deletions cut 0 bases from V and 4 bases from J, with 15 bases between.

In its sample, this clonotype was seen a few times. The CDR3 coding sequence is TGTGCCAGCAGTCCCAGAGACAGGGGGGCAAGGGATCAGCCCCAGCATTTT. Protein product: CASSPRDRGARDQPQHF. The chain is built from TRBV12-3 or TRBV12-4 and TRBJ1-5, with 9 bases identical to TRBD1. With 5 bases clipped from V and 5 bases from J, the junction kept 13 bases outside the gene matches. The CDR3 is 17 residues long.

This clonotype was found many times. This sequence joins TRBV12-3 or TRBV12-4 and TRBJ2-5, with TRBD2 as a possible D gene (6 bases). Trimming took 6 bases from V and 1 from J, leaving 12 bases between them. The CDR3 consists of 14 residues. In DNA, the CDR3 is TGTGCCAGCAGCGGGACTCCTGTCCAAGAGACCCAGTACTTC. Amino acid sequence: CASSGTPVQETQYF.

This clonotype has ten or more counts. The chain is built from TRBV5-5 and TRBJ1-5; D remains ambiguous. Per the germline V gene, CDR1 is SGHKS and CDR2 is YYEKEE (reference sequence). With 4 bases removed from V and 1 base from J, the gap between germline ends came to 12 bases. The CDR3 runs 15 residues. The CDR3 loop is CASSPQIRSNQPQHF. The CDR3 DNA is TGTGCCAGCAGCCCTCAAATAAGGAGCAATCAGCCCCAGCATTTT.